This T cell receptor (beta chain) was retrieved from a study of blood T cells in healthy people across ages. V lost 6 bases and J lost 1; bases outside the gene matches: 2. CDR3 size: 13 residues. In germline, CDR1 is MGHDK, CDR2 SYGVNS. Through a sample-barcoded 5' primer and a J-beta primer mix, a second PCR was run for about 6 to 11 cycles. TCRdb used MiXCR to reprocess the 5' RACE reads, holding one entry per CDR3 protein. This table holds hundreds of thousands of distinct CDR3 sequences, 24% found once. These data are also associated with another study on T cells of mothers and their children.

The chain is built from TRBV25-1 and TRBJ2-7; 8 bases are shared with TRBD1. Sequencing used blood. This clonotype was obtained from a boy between 10 and 17 years old in good health. The chain's CDR3 is CASRTGESYEQYF. The CDR3 nucleotides read TGTGCCAGCAGGACAGGGGAGTCCTACGAGCAGTACTTC.